This entry features one T cell receptor (beta chain) sequence. Its antigen is undetermined. Recording of this donor's CMV serostatus was not done. The junction had 6 bases not matched to a gene; V was cut back by 4 bases and J by 6 bases. Looked up from germline, CDR1 is SGHNT and CDR2 is YYREEE (reference sequence). The CDR3 spans 13 residues. The sample belongs to a study of cytomegalovirus exposure and HLA in healthy donors. Study-level points and caveats: Versus the roughly 700-donor mean, an Asian-associated ancestry cluster reportedly showed fewer N-insertions in a later analysis. Productive rates of about 90% or about 30% were seen for most TCR beta V segments in an earlier analysis. Reports described diagnosis of cytomegalovirus status by the classifier as highly specific and sensitive.

PCR used 60 Vbeta primers and 13 Jbeta primers. Some clones are missing from TCRdb's copy, which holds only in-frame ones; the method was immunoSEQ multiplex PCR. Found here are 150,000 to 200,000 clones, under 85% of them singletons; the top ten hold 2.5%. The chain combines TRBV5-4 with TRBJ1-2; TRBD1 matches 7 bases. The receptor was isolated from a human donor in good health. Sequenced: PBMCs. CDR3 protein: CASSPQGIHGYTF. The DNA of the CDR3 is TGTGCCAGCAGCCCACAGGGGATACATGGCTACACCTTC.